The T cell receptor beta chain under discussion was sequenced for a study of T-cell reconstitution after alpha-beta-depleted transplantation in children (dated by TCRdb to the mid-2010s). With respect to the entire study: Using TCR repertoire profiling, the study quantitatively followed how T-cell immune reconstitution unfolded in children after TCRalphabeta/CD19-depleted allogeneic hematopoietic cell transplantation. Summary of the overall study and its limitations: In some patients, the high TCRbeta diversity seen at day 60 was put down to recipient T cells and intrathymic progenitors that had survived conditioning. About two months after transplant, the apparently early recovery of alphabetaT-cell counts reportedly depended on just several hundred clones that had expanded rapidly and came from non-depleted graft cells. Over the following months the frequencies of hyperexpanded clones went down, and after one year T-cell counts and TCRbeta diversity were mostly credited to newly produced T cells.

The treatment or condition label here, explained by the study, means: allogeneic hematopoietic cell transplantation with graft depleted of TCRalphabeta T cells and CD19 B cells. TCRalphabeta/CD19-depleted allogeneic hematopoietic cell grafts were given to the transplant recipients, all of whom were children. CDR1 and CDR2 (SGHRS, YFSETQ) derive from the germline V gene. V is reduced by 4 bases and J by 5 bases, leaving a spacing of 19 bases between them. The CDR3, cysteine through phenylalanine, is 16 amino acids long. The read is trimmed to its CDR3 DNA, 48 bases read in frame from base 1. Concerning this clonotype: There is no known antigen for this receptor. Base-call qualities are not available, and no considerably larger clone is one nucleotide away.

Libraries were constructed by PCR. The instrument was an Illumina HiSeq 2500. TCR libraries were prepared with molecular barcoding, using unique molecular identifiers to normalize TCRbeta repertoire quantification. The public sequencing data were trimmed at Q25 with fastp and processed into clonotypes with MiXCR by TCRdb, which kept only in-frame beta chains. Identical CDR3 proteins give one entry, which carries the most common genes and DNA. This sample has just under 150,000 distinct CDR3 sequences in its table, and 8.5% to 10% of those were observed once. The leading ten clones occupy less than 20% of the sample.

Specimen: PBMCs, mostly from graft donor cells, collected 180 days after TCRalphabeta/CD19-depleted stem cell transplant. The chain links TRBV5-1 with TRBJ2-1, with the D call tentatively TRBD1 or TRBD2, each fitting 5 bases. This sequence was found in a female patient aged 2-15 years who had a stem cell transplant for congenital amegakaryocytic thrombocytopenia, so the T cells may come from the graft donor. CDR3 protein: CASSRRERDDNNEQFF. The sequence in DNA is TGCGCCAGCAGCCGTCGAGAGAGGGACGATAACAATGAGCAGTTCTTC.